The clone carrying this T cell receptor beta chain appeared a single time. This specimen belongs to a study of blood T cell repertoires in COVID-19. The CDR3 has 14 residues. The V end was cut by 5 bases, the J end by 5 bases, with 15 bases between. The germline V gene encodes CDR1 PRHDT and CDR2 FYEKMQ (reference sequence). The table came from immunoSEQ multiplex PCR; TCRdb's copy has only in-frame clones and leaves some out. The sample lists about 220,000 clones, approximately 80% seen once, with 9.5% to 15% in the top ten. The rearrangement joins TRBV13 to TRBJ2-5, with D tentatively TRBD2 (7 bases). Sequencing used peripheral blood. This receptor was taken from a human donor in a cohort sampled during active COVID-19. This chain's CDR3 is CASSTRTAGETQYF. The CDR3 DNA is TGTGCCAGCAGCACCCGGACAGCGGGGGAGACCCAGTACTTC.